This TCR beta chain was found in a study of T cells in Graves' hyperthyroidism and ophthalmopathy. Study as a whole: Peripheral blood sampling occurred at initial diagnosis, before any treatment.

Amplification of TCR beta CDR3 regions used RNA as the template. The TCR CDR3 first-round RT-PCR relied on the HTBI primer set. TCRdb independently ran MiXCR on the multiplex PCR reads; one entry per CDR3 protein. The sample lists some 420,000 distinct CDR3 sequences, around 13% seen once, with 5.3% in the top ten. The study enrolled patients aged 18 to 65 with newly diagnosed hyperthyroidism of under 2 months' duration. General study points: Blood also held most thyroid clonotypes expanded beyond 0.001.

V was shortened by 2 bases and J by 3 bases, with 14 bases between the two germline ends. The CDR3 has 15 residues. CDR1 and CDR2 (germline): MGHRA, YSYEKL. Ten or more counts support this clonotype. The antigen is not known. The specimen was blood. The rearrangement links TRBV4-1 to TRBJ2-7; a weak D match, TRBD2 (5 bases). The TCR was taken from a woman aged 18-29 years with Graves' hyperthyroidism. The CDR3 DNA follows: TGCGCCAGCAGCCAAAATCGAGGGAGCGGCTACGAGCAGTACTTC. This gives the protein CASSQNRGSGYEQYF.